These 3 T cell receptor beta chains share one sample of origin, sequenced in a study of beta chain features in type 1 diabetes. Every bit of the isolated RNA underwent reverse transcription, so sequencing read expressed TCRB transcripts. Produced via immunoSEQ multiplex PCR; TCRdb's table is partial and in-frame only. The data hold 810,000 or so clones, with about 17% observed a single time. Input material: naive CD4+ T cells from blood. These receptors all come from a woman aged 18-35 years in good health.

V usage is TRBV4-1 and J usage is TRBJ2-5, with a tentative D call TRBD2 (5 bases). Germline values: CDR1 MGHRA, CDR2 YSYEKL. CDR3 length: 14 residues. Trimming removed 3 bases from V and 0 bases from J, with 8 bases in between. This chain's CDR3 is CASSHGGYQETQYF. In DNA, the CDR3 is TGCGCCAGCAGCCACGGCGGGTACCAAGAGACCCAGTACTTC.

This clone has more than one count but fewer than ten. Other nucleotide sequences in the sample specify the same CDR3. The rearrangement joins TRBV27 to TRBJ1-2, with 8 positions matching TRBD1. Germline assignment: CDR1 MNHEY and CDR2 SMNVEV (reference sequence). The V and J ends lost 6 bases and 2 bases, in that order; junction bases with no gene match: 2. The CDR3 runs to 13 residues. CDR3 sequence (DNA): TGTGCCAGCAGACGGACAGGGAACTATGGCTACACCTTC. Protein product: CASRRTGNYGYTF.

This clone came up once. V and J are TRBV28 and TRBJ2-3; D is undetermined. The germline V gene has CDR1 MDHEN and CDR2 SYDVKM. V gave up 3 bases and J gave up 6 bases, with 13 bases separating them. The CDR3 extends over 14 amino acids. The CDR3 nucleotides read TGTGCCAGCAGTTTCTTCCCCGCCCGGGATACGCAGTATTTT. It codes for CASSFFPARDTQYF.